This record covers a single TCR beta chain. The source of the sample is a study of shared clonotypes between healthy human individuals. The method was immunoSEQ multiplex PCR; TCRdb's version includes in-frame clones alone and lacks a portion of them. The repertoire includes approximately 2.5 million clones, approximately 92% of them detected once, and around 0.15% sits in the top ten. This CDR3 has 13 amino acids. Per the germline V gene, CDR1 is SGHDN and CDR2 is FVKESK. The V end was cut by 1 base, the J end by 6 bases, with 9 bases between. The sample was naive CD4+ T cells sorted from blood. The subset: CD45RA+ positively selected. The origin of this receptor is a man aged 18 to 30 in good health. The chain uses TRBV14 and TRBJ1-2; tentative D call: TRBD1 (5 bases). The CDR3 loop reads CASSQVEGNGYTF. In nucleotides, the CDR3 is TGTGCCAGCAGCCAAGTGGAGGGGAATGGCTACACCTTC.